This entry lists 3 T cell receptor beta chains sequenced from one sample in a study of PD-L1 blockade in urothelial cancer. Described time point: pretreatment peripheral blood. Sequencing used immunoSEQ multiplex PCR; TCRdb keeps in-frame clones, though not all of them. The sample yields some 65,000 clones, under 90% seen once. The sequencing here drew on PBMCs, taken around atezolizumab (anti-PD-L1) treatment. Source of these receptors: a man in his 70s with urothelial cancer.

This clone has only one observation. This chain links TRBV19 with TRBJ1-1; TRBD1 matches 9 bases. V was pared by 7 bases and J by 5 bases, with 8 bases of the junction left unmatched. The CDR3 covers 14 residues. CDR1 and CDR2 from the germline V gene are LNHDA and SQIVND (reference sequence). This CDR3 reads CASTTGGPGTEAFF. CDR3 coding DNA: TGTGCCAGTACCACAGGGGGCCCCGGGACTGAAGCTTTCTTT.

This clone was observed a single time. J is TRBJ1-2 and V is TRBV11-1; no clear D. The length of the CDR3 is 11 residues. CDR1 and CDR2 from the germline V gene are SGHAT and FQDESV (reference sequence). V gave up 5 bases and J gave up 8 bases, with 9 bases separating them. This CDR3 is CASSEGGGYTF. CDR3 bases: TGTGCCAGCAGCGAAGGCGGAGGCTACACCTTC.

This chain links TRBV19 with TRBJ1-1; TRBD1 is a possible D gene (6 bases). V lost 0 bases and J lost 0, with 14 bases in between. The CDR3 totals 17 residues. From germline, CDR1 is LNHDA and CDR2 SQIVND (reference sequence). CDR3 coding DNA: TGTGCCAGTAGTATAGATGGGGCTGGGGGCCTGAACACTGAAGCTTTCTTT. Translation gives CASSIDGAGGLNTEAFF. Using reference TRBV19 and TRBJ1-1 for the parts outside the CDR3, the full variable domain is DGGITQSPKYLFRKEGQNVTLSCEQNLNHDAMYWYRQDPGQGLRLIYYSQIVNDFQKGDIAEGYSVSREKKESFPLTVTSAQKNPTAFYLCASSIDGAGGLNTEAFFGQGTRLTVV.